This TCR beta chain was obtained from a study of shared clonotypes between healthy human individuals. Study observations and caveats: Non-shared clonotypes were found to have lower generation probabilities than the clonotypes that were shared by all four of the sorted-subset donors. Across subsets, estimated richness was generally greater for naive than for memory populations.

CD45RO-negative cells were positively selected for CCR7, leaving out terminally differentiated effector memory CD45RA+ cells. V was pared by 4 bases and J by 11 bases, with 18 bases between. Germline V gene sequence: CDR1 SGHRS, CDR2 YFSETQ. The CDR3 loop spans 13 amino acids. Note on this clone: Its matching antigen is unknown.

Several immunoSEQ plates received, in even portions, the genomic DNA of each subset. Profiled with immunoSEQ multiplex PCR; TCRdb holds only in-frame clones, not every one. The repertoire consists of some 2.1 million clones, with roughly 93% occurring once and the leading ten covering around 1.8%. V is TRBV5-1 and J is TRBJ1-1; tentatively, D is TRBD1 (5 bases). The sample comprised naive CD8+ T cells from PBMCs. The TCR comes from a man aged 18 to 29 in good health. Some clones in this sample may be carry-over from other donors' samples. DNA for the CDR3: TGCGCCAGCAGCCCATCCGCTGGGTGGGGGGCTTTCTTT. Protein product: CASSPSAGWGAFF.